The rows below give T cell receptor beta chains drawn from one sample of a study of T-cell memory formation after mild COVID-19. TCRdb fed the 5' RACE reads into MiXCR, producing one record per CDR3 protein. The table includes about 180,000 distinct CDR3 sequences, more than 15% detected once. Sequenced sample: PBMCs or a T cell subset sorted from them (not recorded which). The source of these receptors is an adult woman who had mild COVID-19 (a few samples of this study predate the infection). Cell type and time point are not known. CDR3s include the opening cysteine and the closing phenylalanine or tryptophan. D genes are given only for firm matches. Only some rows state a clone size, as once, few, many or a class for expanded clones.

.	.	TRBJ2-1	TRBV11-3	CASSPPGLRVYYNEQFF	TGTGCCAGCAGCCCCCCTGGGCTCCGCGTCTACTACAATGAGCAGTTCTTC
many	.	TRBJ2-3	TRBV7-3	CASSLTLKDAADTQYF	TGTGCCAGCAGCTTAACTCTCAAGGATGCTGCAGATACGCAGTATTTT
.	.	TRBJ2-3	TRBV24-1	CATSARRGDTQYF	TGTGCCACCAGTGCCCGGCGCGGGGATACGCAGTATTTT
few	.	TRBJ2-2	TRBV27	CASSFGHPTGELFF	TGTGCCAGCAGTTTCGGGCACCCCACCGGGGAGCTGTTTTTT
.	.	TRBJ1-2	TRBV3-1	CASSRTGPYGYTF	TGTGCCAGCAGTCGAACAGGACCCTATGGCTACACCTTC
.	TRBD1	TRBJ1-1	TRBV11-2	CASSITGGSEAFF	TGTGCCAGCAGCATTACAGGGGGATCTGAAGCTTTCTTT
.	TRBD2	TRBJ2-1	TRBV6-2/TRBV6-3	CASSYDSGRGNEQFF	TGTGCCAGCAGTTACGACAGCGGGAGAGGTAATGAGCAGTTCTTC
many	TRBD1	TRBJ2-1	TRBV4-2	CASSLEGQALGGEQFF	TGTGCCAGCAGCCTCGAGGGACAGGCCCTGGGAGGTGAGCAGTTCTTC
few	.	TRBJ2-7	TRBV4-2	CASSQDVTYEQYF	TGTGCCAGCAGCCAAGATGTAACCTACGAGCAGTACTTC
.	TRBD1	TRBJ1-2	TRBV7-3	CASGAGGNNGYTF	TGTGCCAGCGGGGCAGGGGGTAATAATGGCTACACCTTC
few	.	TRBJ2-3	TRBV29-1	CSVASGTSTDTQYF	TGCAGCGTTGCAAGTGGGACAAGCACAGATACGCAGTATTTT
.	TRBD2	TRBJ2-3	TRBV9	CASSVGGTRTDTQYF	TGTGCCAGCAGCGTAGGCGGGACTAGAACAGATACGCAGTATTTT
few	.	TRBJ2-4	TRBV24-1	CATSAGFGKNIQYF	TGTGCCACCAGTGCGGGGTTTGGCAAAAACATTCAGTACTTC
.	.	TRBJ2-2	TRBV9	CASSTRGVGTGELFF	TGTGCCAGCAGCACCCGGGGTGTGGGCACCGGGGAGCTGTTTTTT
.	TRBD2	TRBJ2-2	TRBV5-1	CASSFPSGETGELFF	TGCGCCAGCAGCTTCCCTAGCGGGGAGACCGGGGAGCTGTTTTTT
.	TRBD1	TRBJ1-2	TRBV16	CASSQLQGSHYGYTF	TGTGCCAGCAGCCAACTACAGGGGTCCCACTATGGCTACACCTTC
few	.	TRBJ2-3	TRBV2	CASNPGRITDTQYF	TGTGCCAGCAACCCAGGGCGAATCACAGATACGCAGTATTTT
few	TRBD1	TRBJ2-7	TRBV24-1	CATSDPKDRGYEQYF	TGTGCCACCAGTGATCCTAAGGACAGGGGGTACGAGCAGTACTTC
.	TRBD1	TRBJ2-1	TRBV4-2	CASSQVKGDRVHGEQFF	TGTGCCAGCAGCCAAGTGAAAGGAGACAGGGTACACGGTGAGCAGTTCTTC
few	TRBD2	TRBJ2-5	TRBV9	CAVGLAGGETQYF	TGTGCCGTGGGACTAGCGGGAGGAGAGACCCAGTACTTC
.	TRBD1	TRBJ2-5	TRBV7-9	CASSLRGQHPTETQYF	TGTGCCAGCAGCTTACGGGGACAGCACCCTACGGAGACCCAGTACTTC
.	.	TRBJ2-5	TRBV6-5	CASMPLGTQYF	TGTGCCAGCATGCCACTGGGGACCCAGTACTTC
few	.	TRBJ2-3	TRBV12-3/TRBV12-4	CASSPRKASTDTQYF	TGTGCCAGCAGTCCCCGGAAGGCCAGCACAGATACGCAGTATTTT
few	TRBD2	TRBJ2-3	TRBV9	CASSEGRGYTDTQYF	TGTGCCAGCAGCGAGGGGCGGGGGTACACAGATACGCAGTATTTT
.	TRBD2	TRBJ2-3	TRBV10-3	CAISPSGPSTDTQYF	TGTGCCATCAGCCCTAGCGGGCCTAGCACAGATACGCAGTATTTT
.	.	TRBJ1-2	TRBV7-8	CASTPRAGAANYGYTF	TGTGCCAGCACCCCAAGGGCGGGGGCAGCTAACTATGGCTACACCTTC
few	TRBD1	TRBJ2-7	TRBV10-3	CAITDSRQGAHEQYF	TGTGCCATCACTGATTCCCGACAGGGTGCCCACGAGCAGTACTTC
few	TRBD1	TRBJ1-6	TRBV6-6	CASSFGTGGTNSPLHF	TGTGCCAGCAGTTTCGGGACAGGCGGAACGAATTCACCCCTCCACTTT
few	.	TRBJ2-3	TRBV6-6	CASSFQGSDTQYF	TGTGCCAGCAGTTTTCAGGGTTCAGATACGCAGTATTTT